This T cell receptor (beta chain) was found in a study of T cell changes during pregnancy in multiple sclerosis. CDR3 length: 12 amino acids. V lost 6 bases, J lost 3 bases, and 9 bases lay in between. Looked up from germline, CDR1 is MDHEN and CDR2 is SYDVKM. Repertoires were generated with immunoSEQ multiplex PCR, while TCRdb's copy carries only in-frame clones and drops some. Of approximately 60,000 clones listed, 92% were seen once; the top ten hold roughly 0.2%. The sequence was collected from a female donor with multiple sclerosis, enrolled in a pregnancy study. The input for sequencing was CD4+ T cells from peripheral blood mononuclear cells, taken in the second trimester of pregnancy. The J gene is TRBJ2-7, the V gene TRBV28, with D perhaps matching TRBD2 (5 bases). The CDR3 DNA follows: TGTGCCAGCAGAGCGGAAAACTACGAGCAGTACTTC. Amino acid sequence: CASRAENYEQYF.